This T cell receptor (beta chain) derives from a study of shared clonotypes between healthy human individuals. Overall study: Participating donors consisted of two women and a few men aged 18 to 49. General study findings and limits: The rarefaction results pointed to incomplete sorted-subset sequencing despite large depth.

Points on this clone: Its antigen is unidentified.

Sequencing was performed with immunoSEQ multiplex PCR; in TCRdb, only in-frame clones are kept and a portion is missing. This table holds millions of clones, 85% to 95% found once. J was trimmed by 5 bases and V by 6 bases; bases with no gene match: 3. Germline assignment: CDR1 MNHEY and CDR2 SVGAGI. CDR3 length equals 12 residues. The material sequenced was naive CD4+ T cells from PBMCs. Subset described: CD45RA+ positively selected. V and J are TRBV6-5 and TRBJ1-1; 7 bases are a match to TRBD1. This clonotype was obtained from a man in his late teens or twenties in good health. Some clones in this sample may be carry-over from other donors' samples. The CDR3 protein is CASSRRGTEAFF. As DNA, the CDR3 is TGTGCCAGCAGCCGCAGGGGGACTGAAGCTTTCTTT.